The 15 T cell receptor beta chains below all came from one sample that was sequenced in a study of blood T cell repertoires in COVID-19. Sequencing used immunoSEQ multiplex PCR; TCRdb keeps in-frame clones, though not all of them. Among about 210,000 clones listed, about four fifths were seen once. The sample comprised peripheral blood. The receptor set was obtained from a woman aged 50 to 60 with active or convalescent COVID-19.

This clone was detected only once. V is TRBV10-3 and J is TRBJ2-7, with 7 bases identical to TRBD1. This CDR3 comprises 15 residues. Germline CDR1 and CDR2: ENHRY and SYGVKD. V lost 8 bases, J lost 3 bases, and 13 bases stayed unmatched. The CDR3 loop is CAISMWTGAIYEQYF. CDR3 nucleotides: TGTGCCATCTCGATGTGGACAGGAGCAATCTACGAGCAGTACTTC.

V usage is TRBV10-3 and J usage is TRBJ1-4, with TRBD1 as a possible D gene (6 bases). The CDR3 is 16 residues long. Germline V gene data show CDR1 as ENHRY and CDR2 as SYGVKD. Trimming removed 10 bases from V and 4 bases from J, with 22 bases in between. CDR3 loop: CATGLKQGELNEKLFF. The CDR3 DNA is TGTGCCACTGGCCTGAAACAGGGCGAACTTAATGAAAAACTGTTTTTT.

This chain connects TRBV28 to TRBJ2-1; the match to TRBD2 covers 10 bases. This CDR3 is built from 15 residues. Germline assignment: CDR1 MDHEN and CDR2 SYDVKM. V shed 7 bases, J shed 3 bases, and the junction held 6 bases outside the gene matches. DNA of the CDR3: TGTGCCAGCATTTCGGGACTAGCGAGCTACAATGAGCAGTTCTTC. It specifies CASISGLASYNEQFF.

With respect to this clone: Other nucleotide sequences in the sample specify the same CDR3. The rearrangement links TRBV24-1 to TRBJ1-5; D perhaps matches TRBD1 (5 bases). The CDR3 runs to 14 residues. V lost 0 bases and J 7 bases, leaving 9 bases between the germline ends. CDR1 and CDR2 from the germline V gene are KGHDR and SFDVKD. CDR3 sequence (DNA): TGTGCCACCAGTGATTTGGGGGGGAACCAGCCCCAGCATTTT. Its protein is CATSDLGGNQPQHF.

The chain is built from TRBV28 and TRBJ1-2; 11 bases are a match to TRBD1. The V segment lost 7 bases and the J segment 7 bases; nucleotides outside the gene matches: 8. Looked up from germline, CDR1 is MDHEN and CDR2 is SYDVKM. The CDR3 has 14 amino acids. The CDR3 protein is CASTPRTGGFGYTF. CDR3 bases: TGTGCCAGCACCCCCCGGACAGGGGGCTTTGGCTACACCTTC.

The rearrangement uses TRBV27 and TRBJ1-2; D possibly corresponds to TRBD1 (5 bases). Germline V gene sequence: CDR1 MNHEY, CDR2 SMNVEV (reference sequence). The CDR3 sequence is 13 residues long. The V gene lost 2 bases and the J gene lost 2 bases, with 6 bases spanning the gap. CDR3 region: CASSLDSNYGYTF. The CDR3 coding sequence is TGTGCCAGCAGTTTAGACAGCAACTATGGCTACACCTTC.

The chain joins TRBV7-6 to TRBJ1-3, with D uncertain. Per the germline V gene, CDR1 is SGHVS and CDR2 is FNYEAQ. Trimming took off 2 bases at V and 4 bases at J, with 15 bases between the two ends. This CDR3 is built from 16 residues. The CDR3 loop is CASSLFHLGQGNTIYF. The CDR3 bases are TGTGCCAGCAGCTTATTTCACCTGGGCCAAGGAAACACCATATATTTT.

The rearrangement uses TRBV9 and TRBJ1-2; tentative D call: TRBD1 (6 bases). V lost 4 bases, J lost 4 bases, and 23 bases lay in between. This CDR3 spans 17 amino acids. Germline CDR1 is SGDLS and CDR2 is YYNGEE. The CDR3 protein is CASSPGGRAGDVYGYTF. DNA of the CDR3: TGTGCCAGCAGCCCCGGAGGAAGGGCAGGGGACGTCTATGGCTACACCTTC. Full variable domain (outside the CDR3, taken from reference TRBV9 and TRBJ1-2): DSGVTQTPKHLITATGQRVTLRCSPRSGDLSVYWYQQSLDQGLQFLIQYYNGEERAKGNILERFSAQQFPDLHSELNLSSLELGDSALYFCASSPGGRAGDVYGYTFGSGTRLTVV.

The chain has TRBV5-6 and TRBJ1-2; weak D call: TRBD1 (5 bases). The CDR3 contains 14 residues. In germline, CDR1 is SGHDT, CDR2 YYEEEE. The V end was cut by 0 bases, the J end by 7 bases, with 13 bases between. The CDR3 DNA sequence: TGTGCCAGCAGCTTGGCCTCGGCAGGGCCTGGCTACACCTTC. This sequence encodes CASSLASAGPGYTF.

As DNA, the CDR3 is TGTGCCAGTATCTTCAGCGGAGGCTCCTACAATGAGCAGTTCTTC. It translates to CASIFSGGSYNEQFF. The chain recombines TRBV19 with TRBJ2-1; D perhaps matches TRBD2 (5 bases). V dropped 7 bases and J dropped 0 bases, with 13 bases sitting between them. Looked up from germline, CDR1 is LNHDA and CDR2 is SQIVND (reference sequence). The CDR3 is 15 residues long.

This chain connects TRBV6-5 to TRBJ1-1; 7 bases map to TRBD1. CDR1 is MNHEY, CDR2 SVGAGI, per germline. The CDR3 spans 14 residues. Losses at the gene ends were 7 bases for V and 4 bases for J; bases not matched to a gene: 9. The CDR3 DNA reads TGTGCCAGCACCTTAGACAGGGTGAGCACTGAAGCTTTCTTT. Its protein product is CASTLDRVSTEAFF.

The chain carries TRBV6-4 and TRBJ2-3; weak D call: TRBD2 (5 bases). With 5 bases removed from V and 0 bases from J, the gap between germline ends came to 12 bases. The CDR3 length is 15 residues. The germline CDR1 and CDR2 sequences are MRHNA and SNTAGT. CDR3 sequence (DNA): TGTGCCAGCAGTCCCCGGCGGACTAGCACAGATACGCAGTATTTT. The encoded protein is CASSPRRTSTDTQYF.

The rearrangement joins TRBV5-1 to TRBJ1-2, with 8 bases fitting TRBD1. The V segment lost 4 bases and the J segment 3 bases; nucleotides outside the gene matches: 2. The CDR3 has 13 amino acids. Germline assignment: CDR1 SGHRS and CDR2 YFSETQ. The CDR3 DNA sequence: TGCGCCAGCAGCACGACAGGGGACTATGGCTACACCTTC. It yields the protein CASSTTGDYGYTF.

The chain employs TRBV28 and TRBJ2-2; 7 positions match TRBD2. V lost 7 bases, J lost 4 bases, and 9 bases stayed unmatched. The germline gives CDR1 MDHEN, CDR2 SYDVKM. This CDR3 is 15 amino acids long. Here the CDR3 reads CASMYSGERTGELFF. CDR3 coding DNA: TGTGCCAGCATGTACAGCGGGGAACGCACCGGGGAGCTGTTTTTT. Drawing the rest from reference TRBV28 and TRBJ2-2, the complete variable domain is DVKVTQSSRYLVKRTGEKVFLECVQDMDHENMFWYRQDPGLGLRLIYFSYDVKMKEKGDIPEGYSVSREKKERFSLILESASTNQTSMYLCASMYSGERTGELFFGEGSRLTVL.

Details on this clone: Other DNA sequences in this sample translate to the same CDR3. The rearrangement uses TRBV6-5 and TRBJ1-5; D is possibly TRBD1 (5 bases). This CDR3 is built from 12 residues. The V gene's germline CDR1 is MNHEY and CDR2 SVGAGI. Trimming took off 7 bases at V and 2 bases at J, with 6 bases between the two ends. CDR3 region: CASKGGNQPQHF. CDR3 in DNA: TGTGCCAGCAAAGGGGGCAATCAGCCCCAGCATTTT.